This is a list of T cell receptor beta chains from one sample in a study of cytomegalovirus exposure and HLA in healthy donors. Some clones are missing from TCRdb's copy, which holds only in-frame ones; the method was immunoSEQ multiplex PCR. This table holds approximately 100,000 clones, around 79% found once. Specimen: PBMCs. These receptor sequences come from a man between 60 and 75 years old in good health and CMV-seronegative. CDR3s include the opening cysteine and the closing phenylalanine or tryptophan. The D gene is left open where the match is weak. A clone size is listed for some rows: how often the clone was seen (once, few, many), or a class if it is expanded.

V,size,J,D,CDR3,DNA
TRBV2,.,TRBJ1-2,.,CASSFIEGAGYTF,TGTGCCAGCAGTTTCATAGAAGGGGCTGGCTACACCTTC
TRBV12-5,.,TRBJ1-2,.,CASGLPRGGGHGYTF,TGTGCTAGTGGTTTGCCCCGCGGGGGGGGGCATGGCTACACCTTC
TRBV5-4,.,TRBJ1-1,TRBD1,CASSLDRGRGLAFF,TGTGCCAGCAGCTTAGACAGGGGGCGCGGGTTAGCTTTCTTT
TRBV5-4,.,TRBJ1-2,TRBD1,CASSSRGIQGGDGYTF,TGTGCCAGCAGCTCCAGGGGGATACAGGGAGGAGATGGCTACACCTTC
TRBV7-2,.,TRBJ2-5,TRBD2,CASSPLTSGGETQYF,TGTGCCAGCAGCCCCCTGACTAGCGGGGGAGAGACCCAGTACTTC
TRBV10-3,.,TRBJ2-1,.,CAIREDTFYNEQFF,TGTGCCATCAGAGAAGACACTTTCTACAATGAGCAGTTCTTC
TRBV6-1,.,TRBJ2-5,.,CASSDAGEETQYF,TGTGCCAGCAGTGACGCAGGGGAGGAGACCCAGTACTTC
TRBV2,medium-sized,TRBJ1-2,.,CASGGGRFPYGYTF,TGTGCCAGCGGGGGGGGCAGATTCCCCTATGGCTACACCTTC
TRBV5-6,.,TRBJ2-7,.,CASSLKQYEQYF,TGTGCCAGCAGCTTGAAACAGTACGAGCAGTACTTC
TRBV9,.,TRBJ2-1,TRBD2,CASSGRPSGGAYNEQFF,TGTGCCAGCAGCGGAAGACCTAGCGGGGGGGCCTACAATGAGCAGTTCTTC
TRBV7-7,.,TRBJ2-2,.,CASSLSSWGHNGGELFF,TGTGCCAGCAGCTTAAGTTCGTGGGGGCACAACGGCGGGGAGCTGTTTTTT
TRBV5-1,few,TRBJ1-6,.,CASSLRDIDSPLHF,TGCGCCAGCTCGCTCCGGGACATAGATTCACCCCTCCACTTT
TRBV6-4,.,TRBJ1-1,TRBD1,CASRDDRANTEAFF,TGTGCCAGCAGAGACGACAGGGCGAACACTGAAGCTTTCTTT
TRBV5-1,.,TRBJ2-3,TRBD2,CASSFGGAGDTQYF,TGCGCCAGCAGCTTCGGGGGGGCAGGAGATACGCAGTATTTT
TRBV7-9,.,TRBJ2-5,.,CASSYRQYQETQYF,TGTGCCAGCAGTTATCGACAGTACCAAGAGACCCAGTACTTC
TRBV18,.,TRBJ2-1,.,CASSPPGRGSEQFF,TGTGCCAGCTCACCACCAGGGAGAGGCAGTGAGCAGTTCTTC
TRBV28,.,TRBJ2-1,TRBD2,CASGLAGSWNEQFF,TGTGCCAGCGGACTAGCGGGGTCATGGAATGAGCAGTTCTTC
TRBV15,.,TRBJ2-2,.,CATRARVGGELFF,TGTGCCACCAGAGCCCGGGTGGGCGGGGAGCTGTTTTTT
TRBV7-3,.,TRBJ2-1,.,CASSSDSNEQFF,TGTGCCAGCAGCTCGGACAGCAATGAGCAGTTCTTC
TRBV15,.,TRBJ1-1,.,CATSRVSGMNTEAFF,TGTGCCACCAGCAGAGTATCAGGGATGAACACTGAAGCTTTCTTT
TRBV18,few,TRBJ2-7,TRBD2,CASSPAGGRARVYEQYF,TGTGCCAGCTCACCAGCGGGGGGTAGGGCACGGGTCTACGAGCAGTACTTC
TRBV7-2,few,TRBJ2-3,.,CASSSGAGGDTQYF,TGTGCCAGCAGCTCTGGCGCGGGCGGAGATACGCAGTATTTT
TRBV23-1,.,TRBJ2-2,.,CASSHPPRDTLGELFF,TGCGCCAGCAGTCACCCCCCCCGGGATACCCTTGGGGAGCTGTTTTTT
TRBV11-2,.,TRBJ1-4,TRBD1,CASSPWTGEGEKLFF,TGTGCCAGCAGCCCCTGGACAGGGGAAGGGGAAAAACTGTTTTTT
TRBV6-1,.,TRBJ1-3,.,CASQRGDGNTIYF,TGTGCCTCACAACGGGGAGATGGAAACACCATATATTTT
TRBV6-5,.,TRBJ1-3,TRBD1,CASSYDRGHGNTIYF,TGTGCCAGCAGTTACGACAGGGGGCATGGAAACACCATATATTTT
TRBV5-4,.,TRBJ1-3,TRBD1,CASSYAGGGTIYF,TGTGCCAGCAGTTACGCAGGGGGAGGCACCATATATTTT
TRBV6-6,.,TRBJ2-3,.,CASSISSSTDTQYF,TGTGCCAGCAGCATCTCAAGCAGCACAGATACGCAGTATTTT
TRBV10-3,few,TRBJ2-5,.,CAISPAGQLQETQYF,TGTGCCATCAGCCCCGCAGGACAGCTACAAGAGACCCAGTACTTC
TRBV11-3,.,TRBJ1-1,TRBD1,CASSWDRDTEAFF,TGTGCCAGCAGCTGGGACAGGGACACTGAAGCTTTCTTT
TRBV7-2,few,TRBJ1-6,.,CASSLKSAGFYNSPLHF,TGTGCCAGCAGCCTGAAATCCGCCGGGTTTTATAATTCACCCCTCCACTTT
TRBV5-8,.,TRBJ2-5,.,CASRKGSQETQYF,TGTGCCAGCAGGAAAGGGAGCCAAGAGACCCAGTACTTC
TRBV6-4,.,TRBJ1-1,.,CAKKGGCTEAFF,TGTGCCAAGAAGGGGGGGTGCACTGAAGCTTTCTTT
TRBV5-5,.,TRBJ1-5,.,CASSLAEGGNQPQHF,TGTGCCAGCAGCTTGGCCGAGGGGGGCAATCAGCCCCAGCATTTT
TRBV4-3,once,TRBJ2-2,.,CASSQGAGALTGELFF,TGCGCCAGCAGCCAGGGGGCTGGGGCGCTGACCGGGGAGCTGTTTTTT
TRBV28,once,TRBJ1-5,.,CASSPPPGVDQPQHF,TGTGCCAGCAGCCCGCCCCCAGGGGTGGATCAGCCCCAGCATTTT
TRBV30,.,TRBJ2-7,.,CAWSYGSPGEQYF,TGTGCCTGGAGTTACGGTTCTCCTGGCGAGCAGTACTTC
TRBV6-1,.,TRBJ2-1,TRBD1,CASSGQGWIAYNEQFF,TGTGCCAGCAGTGGACAGGGGTGGATCGCCTACAATGAGCAGTTCTTC
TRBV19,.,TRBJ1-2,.,CASSPAGPEYGYTF,TGTGCCAGTAGTCCGGCAGGCCCTGAGTATGGCTACACCTTC
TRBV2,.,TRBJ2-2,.,CASSGQEAGELFF,TGTGCCAGCAGCGGTCAAGAGGCCGGGGAGCTGTTTTTT
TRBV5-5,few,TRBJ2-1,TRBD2,CASSLLGLAGGPTYNEQFF,TGTGCCAGCAGCTTGTTGGGACTAGCGGGGGGCCCCACCTACAATGAGCAGTTCTTC
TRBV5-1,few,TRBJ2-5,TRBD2,CASSYQAGGTETQYF,TGCGCCAGCAGCTACCAAGCGGGGGGGACAGAGACCCAGTACTTC